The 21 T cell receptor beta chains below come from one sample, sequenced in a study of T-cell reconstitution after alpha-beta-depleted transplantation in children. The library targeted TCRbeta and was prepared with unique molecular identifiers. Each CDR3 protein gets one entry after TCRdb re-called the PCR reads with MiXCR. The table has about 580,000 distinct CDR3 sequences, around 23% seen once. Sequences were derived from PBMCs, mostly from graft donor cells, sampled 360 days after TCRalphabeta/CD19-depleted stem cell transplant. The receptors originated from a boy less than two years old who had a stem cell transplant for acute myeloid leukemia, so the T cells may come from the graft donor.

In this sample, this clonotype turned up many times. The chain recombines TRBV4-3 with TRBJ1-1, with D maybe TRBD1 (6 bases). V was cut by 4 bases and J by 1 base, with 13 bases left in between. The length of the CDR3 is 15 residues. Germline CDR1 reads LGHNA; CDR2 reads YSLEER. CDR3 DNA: TGCGCCAGCAGCCCCAGGGGACACCAGAACACTGAAGCTTTCTTT. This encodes CASSPRGHQNTEAFF.

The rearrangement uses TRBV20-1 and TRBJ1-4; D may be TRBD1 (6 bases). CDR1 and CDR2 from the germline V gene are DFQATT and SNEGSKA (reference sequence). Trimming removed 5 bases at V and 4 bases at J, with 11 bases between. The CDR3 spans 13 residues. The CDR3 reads CSAGGAGNEKLFF. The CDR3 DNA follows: TGCAGTGCTGGGGGGGCGGGTAATGAAAAACTGTTTTTT.

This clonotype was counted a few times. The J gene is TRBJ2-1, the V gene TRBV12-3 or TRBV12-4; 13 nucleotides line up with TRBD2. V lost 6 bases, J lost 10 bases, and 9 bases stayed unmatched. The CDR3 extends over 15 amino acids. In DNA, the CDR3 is TGTGCCAGCAGGGAGGGACTAGCGGGGAGGAACGAGCAGTTCTTC. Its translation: CASREGLAGRNEQFF.

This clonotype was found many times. The CDR3 DNA follows: TGTGCCAGCAGTCCCCCTTATCTCGCTACACAAGAGACCCAGTACTTC. It translates to CASSPPYLATQETQYF. This chain joins TRBV6-2 or TRBV6-3 and TRBJ2-5; no definite D call. Trimming left V 5 bases short and J 2 bases short, with 18 bases between. The CDR3 spans 16 residues. The germline V gene encodes CDR1 MNHEY and CDR2 SVGEGT.

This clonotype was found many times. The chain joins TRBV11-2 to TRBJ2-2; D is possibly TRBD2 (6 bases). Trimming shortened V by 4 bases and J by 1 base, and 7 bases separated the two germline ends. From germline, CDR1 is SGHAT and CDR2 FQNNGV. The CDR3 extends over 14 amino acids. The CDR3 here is CASSWGVNTGELFF. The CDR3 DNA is TGTGCCAGCAGCTGGGGGGTGAACACCGGGGAGCTGTTTTTT. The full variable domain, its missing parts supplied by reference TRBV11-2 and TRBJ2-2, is EAGVAQSPRYKIIEKRQSVAFWCNPISGHATLYWYQQILGQGPKLLIQFQNNGVVDDSQLPKDRFSAERLKGVDSTLKIQPAKLEDSAVYLCASSWGVNTGELFFGEGSRLTVL.

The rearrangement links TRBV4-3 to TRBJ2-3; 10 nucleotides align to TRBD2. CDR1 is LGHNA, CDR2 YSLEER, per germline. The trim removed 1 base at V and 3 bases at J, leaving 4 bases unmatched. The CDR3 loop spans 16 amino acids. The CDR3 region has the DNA TGCGCCAGCAGCCAAGTGAAGGGACTAGCGACAGATACGCAGTATTTT. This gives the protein CASSQVKGLATDTQYF.

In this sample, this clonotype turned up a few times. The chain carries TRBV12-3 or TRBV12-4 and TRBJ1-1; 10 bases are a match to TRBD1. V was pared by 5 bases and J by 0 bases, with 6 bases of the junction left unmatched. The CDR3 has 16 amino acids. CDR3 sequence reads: CASSLGQGPLNTEAFF. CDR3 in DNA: TGTGCCAGCAGTCTGGGACAGGGGCCTTTGAACACTGAAGCTTTCTTT.

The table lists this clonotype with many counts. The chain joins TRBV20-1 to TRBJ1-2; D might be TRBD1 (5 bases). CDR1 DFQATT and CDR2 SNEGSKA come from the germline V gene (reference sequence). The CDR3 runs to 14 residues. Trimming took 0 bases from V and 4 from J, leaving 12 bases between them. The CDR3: CSARDDSGPYGYTF. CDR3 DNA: TGCAGTGCTAGAGACGACAGCGGGCCCTATGGCTACACCTTC.

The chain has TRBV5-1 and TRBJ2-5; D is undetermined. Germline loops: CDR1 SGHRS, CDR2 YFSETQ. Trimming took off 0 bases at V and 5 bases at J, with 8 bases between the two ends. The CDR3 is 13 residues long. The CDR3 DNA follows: TGCGCCAGCAGCTTGGATATGCGTGAGACCCAGTACTTC. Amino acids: CASSLDMRETQYF.

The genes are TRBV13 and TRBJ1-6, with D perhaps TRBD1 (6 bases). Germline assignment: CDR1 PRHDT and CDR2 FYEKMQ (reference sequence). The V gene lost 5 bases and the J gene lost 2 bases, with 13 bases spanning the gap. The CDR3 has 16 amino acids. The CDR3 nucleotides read TGTGCCAGCAGCCCCCGGGGGGGCACCTATAATTCACCCCTCCACTTT. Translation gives CASSPRGGTYNSPLHF.

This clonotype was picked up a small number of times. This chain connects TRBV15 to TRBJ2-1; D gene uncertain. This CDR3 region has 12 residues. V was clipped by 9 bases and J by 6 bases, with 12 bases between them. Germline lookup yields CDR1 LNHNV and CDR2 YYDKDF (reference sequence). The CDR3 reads CATSRAVNEQFF. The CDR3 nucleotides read TGTGCCACTTCTAGGGCAGTCAATGAGCAGTTCTTC.

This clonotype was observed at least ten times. CDR3: CSASREAGGPRETQYF. The CDR3 bases are TGCAGTGCTTCCCGAGAGGCGGGGGGGCCTAGGGAGACCCAGTACTTC. The V and J genes are TRBV20-1 and TRBJ2-5; 9 bases agree with TRBD2. The CDR3 has 16 residues. CDR1 is DFQATT, CDR2 SNEGSKA, per germline (reference sequence). Trimming at V came to 5 bases and at J to 5 bases, leaving 15 bases not matched to a gene.

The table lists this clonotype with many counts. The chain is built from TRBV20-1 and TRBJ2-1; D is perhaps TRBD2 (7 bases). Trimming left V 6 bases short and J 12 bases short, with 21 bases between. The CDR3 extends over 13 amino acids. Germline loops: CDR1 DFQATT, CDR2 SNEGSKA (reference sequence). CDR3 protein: CSAGEGQGRGQFF. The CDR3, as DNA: TGCAGTGCCGGCGAGGGGCAGGGGAGGGGGCAGTTCTTC.

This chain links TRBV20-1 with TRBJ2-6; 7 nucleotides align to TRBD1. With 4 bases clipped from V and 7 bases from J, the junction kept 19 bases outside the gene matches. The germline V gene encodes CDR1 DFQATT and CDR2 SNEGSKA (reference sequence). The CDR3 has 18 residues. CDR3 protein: CSAIPGQTPLRSANVLTF. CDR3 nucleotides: TGCAGTGCTATCCCGGGACAGACGCCGTTGAGGAGTGCCAACGTCCTGACTTTC.

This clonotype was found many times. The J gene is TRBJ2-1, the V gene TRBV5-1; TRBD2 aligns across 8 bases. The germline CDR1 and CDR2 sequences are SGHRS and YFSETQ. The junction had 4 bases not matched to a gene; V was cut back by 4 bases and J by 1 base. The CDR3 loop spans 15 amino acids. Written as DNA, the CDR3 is TGCGCCAGCAGCCCAAGCGGGGGATCCTACAATGAGCAGTTCTTC. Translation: CASSPSGGSYNEQFF.

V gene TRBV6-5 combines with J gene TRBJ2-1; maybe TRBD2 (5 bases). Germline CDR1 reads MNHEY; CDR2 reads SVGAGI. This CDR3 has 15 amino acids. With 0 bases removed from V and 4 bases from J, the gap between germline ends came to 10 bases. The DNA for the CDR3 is TGTGCCAGCAGTTACTCTAGTGGGGAGTACAATGAGCAGTTCTTC. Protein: CASSYSSGEYNEQFF.

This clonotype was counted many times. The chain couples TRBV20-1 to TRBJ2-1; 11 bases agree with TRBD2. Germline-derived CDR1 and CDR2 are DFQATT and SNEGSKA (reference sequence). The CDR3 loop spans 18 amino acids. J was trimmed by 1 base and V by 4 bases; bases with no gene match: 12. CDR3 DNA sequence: TGCAGTGCTACTCTAGCGGGGGGACCTGAGGTATCCTACAATGAGCAGTTCTTC. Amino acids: CSATLAGGPEVSYNEQFF.

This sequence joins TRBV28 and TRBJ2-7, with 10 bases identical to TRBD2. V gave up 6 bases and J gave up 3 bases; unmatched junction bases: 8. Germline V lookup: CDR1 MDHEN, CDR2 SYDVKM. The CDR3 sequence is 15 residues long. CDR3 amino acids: CASSPPGLANYEQYV. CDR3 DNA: TGTGCCAGCAGCCCCCCGGGACTAGCGAACTACGAGCAGTACGTC.

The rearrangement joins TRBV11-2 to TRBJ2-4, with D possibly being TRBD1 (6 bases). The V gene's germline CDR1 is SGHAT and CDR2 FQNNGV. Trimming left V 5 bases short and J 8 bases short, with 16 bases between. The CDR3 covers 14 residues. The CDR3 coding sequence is TGTGCCAGCAGCGGGACCCACAGGGTGGACATTCAGTACTTC. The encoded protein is CASSGTHRVDIQYF.

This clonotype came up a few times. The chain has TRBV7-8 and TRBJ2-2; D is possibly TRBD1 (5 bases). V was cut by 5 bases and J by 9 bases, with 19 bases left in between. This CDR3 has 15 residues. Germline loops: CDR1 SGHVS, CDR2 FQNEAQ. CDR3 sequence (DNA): TGTGCCAGCAGCCTGTACAGGCCCCAGCTCTGGGAGCTGTTTTTT. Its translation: CASSLYRPQLWELFF. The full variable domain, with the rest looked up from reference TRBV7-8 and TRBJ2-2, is GAGVSQSPRYKVAKRGQDVALRCDPISGHVSLFWYQQALGQGPEFLTYFQNEAQLDKSGLPSDRFFAERPEGSVSTLKIQRTQQEDSAVYLCASSLYRPQLWELFFGEGSRLTVL.

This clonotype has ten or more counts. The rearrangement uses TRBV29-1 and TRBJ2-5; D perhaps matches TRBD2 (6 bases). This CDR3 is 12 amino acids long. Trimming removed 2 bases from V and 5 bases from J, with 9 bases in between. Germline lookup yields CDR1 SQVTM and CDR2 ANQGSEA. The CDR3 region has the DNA TGCAGCGTTGAACCGGCGGGGGAGACCCAGTACTTC. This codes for CSVEPAGETQYF.